This record covers a single TCR beta chain. Its matching antigen is unknown. This sample was included in a study of blood T cells in healthy people across ages. General observations from the study: PBMCs left unsorted prevented a conclusive naive versus antigen-experienced comparison. Naive T cell percentage showed a strong correlation with the diversity of TCR beta.

A second PCR of about 6 to 11 cycles used a sample-barcoded 5' primer and a J-beta primer mix. TCRdb independently ran MiXCR on the 5' RACE reads; one entry per CDR3 protein. The sample yields some 710,000 distinct CDR3 sequences, about 45% seen once. Sequenced material: blood. The source of this sequence is a man older than 75 in good health.

The CDR3 is CASSVGGRGLPYNEQFF. CDR3 coding DNA: TGTGCCAGCAGCGTAGGGGGGCGGGGGTTACCCTACAATGAGCAGTTCTTC. This chain joins TRBV9 and TRBJ2-1; possibly TRBD2 for D (7 bases). Germline CDR1 SGDLS, CDR2 YYNGEE. V was cut by 0 bases and J by 2 bases, with 15 bases left in between. This CDR3 has 17 amino acids.